The rows below give T cell receptor beta chains drawn from one sample of a study of identical twins. TCRdb analysed the 5' RACE reads with MiXCR anew, one entry per CDR3 protein. The sample holds some 500,000 distinct CDR3 sequences; 12% to 15% are singletons and the top ten take about 0.53%. The same sample was also used in a study of yellow fever vaccine responses in identical twins.

Sequencing input: CD4+ T cells sorted from blood. The origin of the receptors is a woman aged 18-29 years in good health. Both conserved end residues are part of each CDR3. Each record gives: D gene, J gene, V gene, clone size, CDR3 protein, CDR3 DNA. A D gene is named only where the DNA matches it firmly. Clone size is stated in some rows and not others, as once, few, many or a class when expanded.

d_call: NA
j_call: TRBJ2-7
v_call: TRBV4-3
clone_size: few
cdr3_aa: CASSQGLAIRGEQYF
cdr3_nt: TGCGCCAGCAGCCAAGGGCTAGCTATCAGGGGCGAGCAGTACTTC

d_call: NA
j_call: TRBJ2-7
v_call: TRBV9
clone_size: NA
cdr3_aa: CASSVGRDNYEQYF
cdr3_nt: TGTGCCAGCAGCGTAGGCCGGGACAACTACGAGCAGTACTTC

d_call: TRBD2
j_call: TRBJ2-3
v_call: TRBV5-5
clone_size: few
cdr3_aa: CASSLGGGAPTDTQYF
cdr3_nt: TGTGCCAGCAGCTTGGGCGGGGGGGCCCCCACAGATACGCAGTATTTT

d_call: NA
j_call: TRBJ2-2
v_call: TRBV7-9
clone_size: few
cdr3_aa: CASSLRGVEGTGELFF
cdr3_nt: TGTGCCAGCAGCTTACGCGGGGTCGAGGGGACCGGGGAGCTGTTTTTT

d_call: NA
j_call: TRBJ2-3
v_call: TRBV20-1
clone_size: few
cdr3_aa: CSARAGTTDTQYF
cdr3_nt: TGCAGTGCTAGAGCCGGGACCACAGATACGCAGTATTTT

d_call: NA
j_call: TRBJ2-3
v_call: TRBV28
clone_size: few
cdr3_aa: CASSPPLRALSGTYTDTQYF
cdr3_nt: TGTGCCAGCAGTCCTCCCCTGAGGGCGCTTTCCGGTACCTACACAGATACGCAGTATTTT

d_call: TRBD1
j_call: TRBJ1-5
v_call: TRBV10-3
clone_size: many
cdr3_aa: CAISDRGQGNQPQHF
cdr3_nt: TGTGCCATCAGTGACCGAGGACAGGGCAATCAGCCCCAGCATTTT

d_call: NA
j_call: TRBJ2-3
v_call: TRBV7-6
clone_size: NA
cdr3_aa: CASSPEGRYTQYF
cdr3_nt: TGTGCCAGCAGCCCAGAGGGCAGATATACGCAGTATTTT

d_call: TRBD1
j_call: TRBJ1-2
v_call: TRBV11-2
clone_size: NA
cdr3_aa: CASSPNRDRGSNRAGYTF
cdr3_nt: TGTGCCAGCAGCCCAAACCGGGACAGGGGCTCTAACCGGGCCGGCTACACCTTC

d_call: TRBD2
j_call: TRBJ2-3
v_call: TRBV6-4
clone_size: NA
cdr3_aa: CASSVMAGGPSDTQYF
cdr3_nt: TGTGCCAGCAGTGTTATGGCGGGAGGACCGTCAGATACGCAGTATTTT

d_call: TRBD2
j_call: TRBJ2-1
v_call: TRBV20-1
clone_size: few
cdr3_aa: CSTSGRKYNEQFF
cdr3_nt: TGCAGTACTAGCGGGAGGAAATACAATGAGCAGTTCTTC

d_call: NA
j_call: TRBJ1-5
v_call: TRBV28
clone_size: NA
cdr3_aa: CASRNRRMNQPQHF
cdr3_nt: TGTGCCAGCAGGAATCGACGGATGAATCAGCCCCAGCATTTT

d_call: TRBD2
j_call: TRBJ2-3
v_call: TRBV5-1
clone_size: many
cdr3_aa: CASSVGTSGAGTQYF
cdr3_nt: TGCGCCAGCAGCGTAGGGACTAGCGGCGCGGGTACGCAGTATTTT

d_call: TRBD2
j_call: TRBJ2-7
v_call: TRBV20-1
clone_size: few
cdr3_aa: CSANSGGVPEQYF
cdr3_nt: TGCAGTGCTAATAGCGGGGGGGTACCCGAGCAGTACTTC

d_call: NA
j_call: TRBJ2-7
v_call: TRBV4-3
clone_size: NA
cdr3_aa: CASSQERGYSYEQYF
cdr3_nt: TGCGCCAGCAGCCAAGAAAGGGGATATTCCTACGAGCAGTACTTC

d_call: NA
j_call: TRBJ1-2
v_call: TRBV29-1
clone_size: NA
cdr3_aa: CSVVGLTGSYGYTF
cdr3_nt: TGCAGCGTTGTTGGGTTGACAGGAAGCTATGGCTACACCTTC

d_call: TRBD1
j_call: TRBJ2-1
v_call: TRBV15
clone_size: few
cdr3_aa: CATSRDRLGTAFQF
cdr3_nt: TGTGCCACCAGCAGAGATAGATTGGGGACAGCTTTCCAGTTC

d_call: TRBD2
j_call: TRBJ2-5
v_call: TRBV12-3/TRBV12-4
clone_size: NA
cdr3_aa: CASSPIGLAETQYF
cdr3_nt: TGTGCCAGCAGTCCGATAGGACTAGCGGAGACCCAGTACTTC

d_call: NA
j_call: TRBJ1-5
v_call: TRBV2
clone_size: NA
cdr3_aa: CASKTGFSNQPQHF
cdr3_nt: TGTGCCAGCAAGACCGGGTTTAGCAATCAGCCCCAGCATTTT

d_call: NA
j_call: TRBJ1-1
v_call: TRBV18
clone_size: many
cdr3_aa: CASSPGGANTEAFF
cdr3_nt: TGTGCCAGCAGCCCCGGAGGGGCTAACACTGAAGCTTTCTTT

d_call: NA
j_call: TRBJ2-7
v_call: TRBV18
clone_size: NA
cdr3_aa: CASSPTSFSYEQYF
cdr3_nt: TGTGCCAGCTCACCTACTTCATTTTCCTACGAGCAGTACTTC

d_call: NA
j_call: TRBJ2-5
v_call: TRBV4-3
clone_size: few
cdr3_aa: CASSPSFRGGETQYF
cdr3_nt: TGCGCCAGCAGCCCCTCGTTTCGAGGTGGTGAGACCCAGTACTTC

d_call: NA
j_call: TRBJ2-3
v_call: TRBV2
clone_size: many
cdr3_aa: CASSLGERADTQYF
cdr3_nt: TGTGCCAGCAGTCTGGGTGAGAGAGCAGATACGCAGTATTTT

d_call: NA
j_call: TRBJ2-7
v_call: TRBV27
clone_size: many
cdr3_aa: CASSFRLSDRLPYEQYF
cdr3_nt: TGTGCCAGCAGTTTTAGATTGTCAGATCGACTCCCCTACGAGCAGTACTTC

d_call: NA
j_call: TRBJ2-2
v_call: TRBV7-2
clone_size: once
cdr3_aa: CASSAVGGPVTGELFF
cdr3_nt: TGTGCCAGCAGCGCCGTCGGGGGGCCGGTCACCGGGGAGCTGTTTTTT

d_call: NA
j_call: TRBJ2-3
v_call: TRBV7-2
clone_size: few
cdr3_aa: CASSYRRRDTQYF
cdr3_nt: TGTGCCAGCAGCTACAGAAGACGGGACACGCAGTATTTT

d_call: NA
j_call: TRBJ2-3
v_call: TRBV10-3
clone_size: many
cdr3_aa: CAISGRDTDTQYF
cdr3_nt: TGTGCCATCAGTGGTAGGGACACAGATACGCAGTATTTT

d_call: TRBD1
j_call: TRBJ2-5
v_call: TRBV7-9
clone_size: few
cdr3_aa: CASSGDRGFQETQYF
cdr3_nt: TGTGCCAGCAGCGGAGACAGGGGATTCCAAGAGACCCAGTACTTC

d_call: TRBD1
j_call: TRBJ2-7
v_call: TRBV6-1
clone_size: NA
cdr3_aa: CASRKGTTGEPYEQYF
cdr3_nt: TGTGCCAGCAGGAAAGGAACCACAGGGGAACCCTACGAGCAGTACTTC

d_call: NA
j_call: TRBJ2-3
v_call: TRBV5-1
clone_size: NA
cdr3_aa: CASSLGDKRLDTQYF
cdr3_nt: TGCGCCAGCAGCTTGGGGGACAAGCGTCTAGATACGCAGTATTTT

d_call: NA
j_call: TRBJ2-2
v_call: TRBV5-1
clone_size: few
cdr3_aa: CASSEPGGELFF
cdr3_nt: TGCGCCAGCAGCGAACCTGGCGGGGAGCTGTTTTTT

d_call: NA
j_call: TRBJ2-1
v_call: TRBV3-1
clone_size: NA
cdr3_aa: CASSQDRLVRNEQFF
cdr3_nt: TGTGCCAGCAGCCAAGATCGACTAGTTCGGAATGAGCAGTTCTTC

d_call: TRBD1
j_call: TRBJ2-5
v_call: TRBV20-1
clone_size: NA
cdr3_aa: CSAPFDREETQYF
cdr3_nt: TGCAGTGCCCCATTCGACAGGGAAGAGACCCAGTACTTC

d_call: NA
j_call: TRBJ2-5
v_call: TRBV28
clone_size: many
cdr3_aa: CASKSGAKTQYF
cdr3_nt: TGTGCCAGCAAGAGTGGGGCAAAGACCCAGTACTTC

d_call: TRBD1
j_call: TRBJ2-5
v_call: TRBV10-3
clone_size: few
cdr3_aa: CAISEDRGYAETQYF
cdr3_nt: TGTGCCATCAGTGAGGACAGGGGGTACGCGGAGACCCAGTACTTC

d_call: NA
j_call: TRBJ1-1
v_call: TRBV10-1
clone_size: few
cdr3_aa: CASSSRTANTEAFF
cdr3_nt: TGCGCCAGCAGCTCCCGGACAGCGAACACTGAAGCTTTCTTT

d_call: NA
j_call: TRBJ2-1
v_call: TRBV10-2
clone_size: few
cdr3_aa: CASKFNNEQFF
cdr3_nt: TGCGCCAGCAAGTTCAACAATGAGCAGTTCTTC

d_call: NA
j_call: TRBJ2-2
v_call: TRBV12-3/TRBV12-4
clone_size: many
cdr3_aa: CASSLATGNTGELFF
cdr3_nt: TGTGCCAGCAGTTTAGCGACAGGGAACACCGGGGAGCTGTTTTTT

d_call: NA
j_call: TRBJ1-5
v_call: TRBV12-3/TRBV12-4
clone_size: NA
cdr3_aa: CASTTGFGNQPQHF
cdr3_nt: TGTGCCAGTACTACAGGGTTTGGCAATCAGCCCCAGCATTTT

d_call: NA
j_call: TRBJ1-3
v_call: TRBV12-3/TRBV12-4
clone_size: many
cdr3_aa: CASSFPGPGNTIYF
cdr3_nt: TGTGCCAGCAGTTTCCCGGGCCCTGGAAACACCATATATTTT

d_call: NA
j_call: TRBJ2-7
v_call: TRBV24-1
clone_size: NA
cdr3_aa: CATSGGQSYEQYF
cdr3_nt: TGTGCCACCAGTGGGGGACAAAGCTACGAGCAGTACTTC

d_call: NA
j_call: TRBJ1-1
v_call: TRBV10-3
clone_size: few
cdr3_aa: CAAADSGLNTEAFF
cdr3_nt: TGTGCCGCTGCTGACTCCGGGTTGAACACTGAAGCTTTCTTT

d_call: NA
j_call: TRBJ2-7
v_call: TRBV5-4
clone_size: few
cdr3_aa: CASSLARGTSYEQYF
cdr3_nt: TGTGCCAGCAGCTTGGCCAGAGGGACATCCTACGAGCAGTACTTC

d_call: NA
j_call: TRBJ2-5
v_call: TRBV6-2/TRBV6-3
clone_size: many
cdr3_aa: CASSYRGTAWETQYF
cdr3_nt: TGTGCCAGCAGTTACCGCGGGACAGCTTGGGAGACCCAGTACTTC

d_call: NA
j_call: TRBJ2-5
v_call: TRBV30
clone_size: NA
cdr3_aa: CAWTPRDTFGETQYF
cdr3_nt: TGTGCCTGGACCCCCCGGGACACCTTCGGGGAGACCCAGTACTTC

d_call: NA
j_call: TRBJ1-4
v_call: TRBV2
clone_size: once
cdr3_aa: CASSEENPPNEKLFF
cdr3_nt: TGTGCCAGCAGTGAAGAGAACCCGCCTAATGAAAAACTGTTTTTT

d_call: TRBD2
j_call: TRBJ2-3
v_call: TRBV19
clone_size: few
cdr3_aa: CASGGRATDTQYF
cdr3_nt: TGTGCCAGCGGCGGGAGGGCCACAGATACGCAGTATTTT

d_call: TRBD2
j_call: TRBJ2-5
v_call: TRBV4-2
clone_size: NA
cdr3_aa: CASSPARLAAPQETQYF
cdr3_nt: TGTGCCAGCAGCCCGGCCCGACTAGCGGCGCCTCAAGAGACCCAGTACTTC

d_call: TRBD2
j_call: TRBJ2-7
v_call: TRBV4-1
clone_size: few
cdr3_aa: CASSQSQSSGYEQYF
cdr3_nt: TGCGCCAGCAGCCAATCTCAATCTAGCGGCTACGAGCAGTACTTC

d_call: NA
j_call: TRBJ2-2
v_call: TRBV7-2
clone_size: few
cdr3_aa: CASSLLSGVIGELFF
cdr3_nt: TGTGCCAGCAGCTTGCTATCAGGGGTTATCGGGGAGCTGTTTTTT

d_call: TRBD1
j_call: TRBJ1-1
v_call: TRBV7-9
clone_size: few
cdr3_aa: CASSPRDRMNTEAFF
cdr3_nt: TGTGCCAGCAGCCCCCGGGACAGGATGAACACTGAAGCTTTCTTT

d_call: TRBD1
j_call: TRBJ1-4
v_call: TRBV6-5
clone_size: few
cdr3_aa: CASSYRTGTEKLFF
cdr3_nt: TGTGCCAGCAGTTACCGGACAGGAACCGAAAAACTGTTTTTT